One sample yielded the 19 T cell receptor beta chains listed below, sequenced in a study of Graves' ophthalmopathy and Graves' hyperthyroidism. Amplification of the TCR beta CDR3 regions used RNA transcripts (as template). HTBI primers were employed in first-round RT-PCR, then a second-round multiplex PCR followed. A single record per CDR3 protein comes from TCRdb applying MiXCR to the multiplex PCR reads. This table has about half a million distinct CDR3 sequences, 14% appearing once. The sequencing input was blood. The receptors derive from a woman younger than 45 with Graves' ophthalmopathy.

This clonotype was picked up many times. This sequence joins TRBV27 and TRBJ1-1, with D unresolved. The CDR3 contains 12 residues. V lost 8 bases to trimming and J lost 6 bases, with 13 bases between them. CDR1 is MNHEY and CDR2 is SMNVEV in the germline V gene (reference sequence). The CDR3 spells CASYREGAEAFF. CDR3 DNA: TGTGCCAGCTATAGGGAGGGCGCTGAAGCTTTCTTT.

This clonotype was seen many times. The chain joins TRBV4-2 to TRBJ1-2; no definite D call. CDR3 length: 17 residues. V lost 0 bases, J lost 0 bases, and 14 bases lay in between. From germline, CDR1 is LGHNA and CDR2 YNFKEQ. The CDR3 sequence is CASSQEFKVPANYGYTF. CDR3 bases: TGTGCCAGCAGCCAAGAGTTCAAAGTGCCAGCTAACTATGGCTACACCTTC.

This clonotype was found many times. This chain joins TRBV27 and TRBJ1-2, with 9 nucleotides matching TRBD1. Germline V CDR1 and CDR2: MNHEY, SMNVEV (reference sequence). With 4 bases clipped from V and 7 bases from J, the junction kept 10 bases outside the gene matches. CDR3 length: 15 amino acids. The CDR3 DNA follows: TGTGCCAGCAGTTCCCGGACAGGGGAGTGGCGTGGCTACACCTTC. Protein sequence: CASSSRTGEWRGYTF.

V and J are TRBV13 and TRBJ2-5; TRBD1 might be the D (5 bases). The CDR3 is made up of 15 amino acids. The germline gives CDR1 PRHDT, CDR2 FYEKMQ (reference sequence). Trimming shortened V by 1 base and J by 9 bases, and 18 bases separated the two germline ends. The CDR3 reads CASSLAEDTRRAQYF. The CDR3 DNA reads TGTGCCAGCAGCTTAGCAGAGGACACCCGCCGGGCCCAGTACTTC.

The sample holds many counts of this clonotype. The chain has TRBV12-3 or TRBV12-4 and TRBJ1-6; 8 nucleotides match TRBD1. With 7 bases clipped from V and 6 bases from J, the junction kept 8 bases outside the gene matches. This CDR3 is built from 15 residues. CDR3: CASNRKGQANSPLHF. The CDR3 DNA reads TGTGCCAGCAATCGAAAGGGACAGGCTAATTCACCCCTCCACTTT.

This clonotype was observed many times. This chain joins TRBV9 and TRBJ1-1; a possible D gene is TRBD1 (5 bases). The CDR3 covers 16 residues. Germline V lookup: CDR1 SGDLS, CDR2 YYNGEE. V dropped 0 bases and J dropped 0 bases, with 12 bases sitting between them. This chain's CDR3 is CASSVGSGALNTEAFF. In nucleotides, the CDR3 is TGTGCCAGCAGCGTAGGATCCGGGGCATTGAACACTGAAGCTTTCTTT.

At least ten counts were recorded for this clonotype. The gene calls are TRBV6-1 and TRBJ2-7; D may be TRBD1 (6 bases). This CDR3 has 15 residues. V shed 2 bases and J shed 4 bases, with 15 bases lying between them. Germline V gene data show CDR1 as MNHNS and CDR2 as SASEGT. The CDR3 coding sequence is TGTGCCAGCAGTGAACGGCCAGGGGCGGCATACGAGCAGTACTTC. It codes for CASSERPGAAYEQYF.

This clonotype was observed at least ten times. V and J are TRBV19 and TRBJ1-2, with D perhaps matching TRBD1 (5 bases). The germline gives CDR1 LNHDA, CDR2 SQIVND (reference sequence). The CDR3 is 13 amino acids. Trimming left V 1 base short and J 8 bases short, with 11 bases between. The CDR3 DNA is TGTGCCAGTAGTATAGTATCCAGGGACGGCTACACCTTC. The encoded protein is CASSIVSRDGYTF.

In its sample, this clonotype was seen a few times. CDR3: CASSIALPLGGGENIQYF. CDR3 DNA: TGTGCCAGTAGTATAGCCCTCCCCTTGGGAGGTGGGGAAAACATTCAGTACTTC. The chain joins TRBV19 to TRBJ2-4, with D perhaps TRBD2 (6 bases). The CDR3 covers 18 residues. Deletions cut 1 base from V and 5 bases from J, with 21 bases between. Looked up from germline, CDR1 is LNHDA and CDR2 is SQIVND (reference sequence).

Only a few counts were recorded for this clonotype. The chain combines TRBV19 with TRBJ1-1; perhaps TRBD1 as D (6 bases). The CDR3 is 13 amino acids. Germline CDR1 reads LNHDA; CDR2 reads SQIVND (reference sequence). Trimming removed 6 bases from V and 4 bases from J, with 12 bases in between. The chain's CDR3 is CASRAGAGTEAFF. CDR3 nucleotide sequence: TGTGCCAGTAGAGCAGGGGCGGGCACTGAAGCTTTCTTT.

This clonotype has a count of ten or more. The V gene is TRBV2, the J gene TRBJ2-5, with a weak D call TRBD1 (6 bases). The germline V gene has CDR1 SNHLY and CDR2 FYNNEI. The germline V and J ends were trimmed by 6 bases and 1 base, with 12 bases remaining between them. The CDR3 totals 14 residues. The CDR3 protein is CASSVTGIQETQYF. The CDR3 DNA reads TGTGCCAGCAGCGTAACAGGGATCCAAGAGACCCAGTACTTC.

In this sample, this clonotype turned up many times. The J gene is TRBJ2-7, the V gene TRBV19; 7 bases map to TRBD1. Germline values: CDR1 LNHDA, CDR2 SQIVND (reference sequence). The CDR3 totals 14 residues. V lost 3 bases and J lost 2; bases outside the gene matches: 4. As DNA, the CDR3 is TGTGCCAGTAGTATGGGGACAGCCGCCTACGAGCAGTACTTC. Protein: CASSMGTAAYEQYF.

This clonotype was detected ten times or more. V is TRBV20-1 and J is TRBJ1-5, with 8 bases fitting TRBD1. CDR1 is DFQATT, CDR2 SNEGSKA, per germline (reference sequence). The CDR3 runs 12 residues. V lost 6 bases and J lost 7; bases outside the gene matches: 5. The CDR3 DNA is TGCAGTGCGCAGACAGGGGTACAGCCCCAGCATTTT. Its translation is CSAQTGVQPQHF.

As regards this clonotype: At one end the junction does not follow the germline gene, possibly because of a read error. The chain links TRBV10-1 to TRBJ2-2; no clear D gene. The germline CDR1 and CDR2 sequences are WNHNN and SYGVQD (reference sequence). The CDR3 extends over 13 amino acids. DNA of the CDR3: TGCGTCAGCAGTCTCCAGCCGTCCGAGGAGCTGTTTTTT. Its translation: CVSSLQPSEELFF.

Comments on this clonotype: A single base separates this from a much larger clone, so it may be a read error. The V call is TRBV9, the J call TRBJ1-1; D possibly corresponds to TRBD1 (5 bases). The germline V gene has CDR1 SGDLS and CDR2 YYNGEE. The CDR3 spans 15 residues. The CDR3: CASCVGDLINTEAFF. CDR3 sequence (DNA): TGTGCCAGCTGCGTAGGGGACCTGATAAACACTGAAGCTTTCTTT.

The table lists this clonotype with many counts. J is TRBJ1-1 and V is TRBV6-1; no clear D. CDR1 is MNHNS, CDR2 SASEGT, per germline. V dropped 4 bases and J dropped 0 bases, with 9 bases sitting between them. The CDR3 sequence is 14 residues long. This chain's CDR3 is CASSVTRVNTEAFF. DNA of the CDR3: TGTGCCAGCAGTGTAACAAGGGTGAACACTGAAGCTTTCTTT.

This clonotype occurred a few times. CDR3 nucleotide sequence: TGTGCCAGTAGTATCCTTGGTGGGGAGACCCAGTACTTC. Its translation: CASSILGGETQYF. This chain uses TRBV19 with TRBJ2-5; D gene unclear. Germline CDR1 and CDR2: LNHDA and SQIVND (reference sequence). The V end lost 3 bases, the J end lost 5 bases, and 10 bases lay between the germline ends. The CDR3 extends over 13 amino acids.

In its sample, this clonotype was seen many times. This sequence joins TRBV20-1 and TRBJ1-6, with 8 bases lining up with TRBD1. The trim removed 0 bases at V and 7 bases at J, leaving 8 bases unmatched. CDR1 and CDR2 from the germline V gene are DFQATT and SNEGSKA (reference sequence). The CDR3 is 16 amino acids. The CDR3 protein is CSARDGRGQGNSPLHF. Here the CDR3 DNA reads TGCAGTGCTAGAGATGGGAGAGGACAGGGAAATTCACCCCTCCACTTT.

This clonotype was seen ten or more times. This CDR3 reads CASSLAGRTQYF. The CDR3 DNA follows: TGTGCCAGCAGCTTAGCGGGGAGAACGCAGTATTTT. The genes are TRBV11-2 and TRBJ2-3; tentative D call: TRBD2 (5 bases). This CDR3 contains 12 residues. V was shortened by 1 base and J by 9 bases, with 8 bases between the two germline ends. CDR1 is SGHAT and CDR2 is FQNNGV in the germline V gene.